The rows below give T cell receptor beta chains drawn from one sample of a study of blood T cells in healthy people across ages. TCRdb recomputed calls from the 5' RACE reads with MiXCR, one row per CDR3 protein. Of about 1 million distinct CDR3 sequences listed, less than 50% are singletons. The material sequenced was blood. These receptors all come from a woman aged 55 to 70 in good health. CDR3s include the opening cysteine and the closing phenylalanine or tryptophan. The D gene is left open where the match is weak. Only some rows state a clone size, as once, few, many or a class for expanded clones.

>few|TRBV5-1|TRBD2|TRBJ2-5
CASSSGTSVRETQYF
TGCGCCAGCAGCTCCGGGACTAGCGTGAGAGAGACCCAGTACTTC
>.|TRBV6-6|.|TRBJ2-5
CASKRESETQYF
TGTGCCAGCAAGAGGGAGTCGGAGACCCAGTACTTC
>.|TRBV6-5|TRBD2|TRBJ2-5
CATESGEGGETQYF
TGTGCCACAGAAAGTGGGGAGGGAGGGGAGACCCAGTACTTC
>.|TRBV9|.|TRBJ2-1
CASSLLTGSKDTQFF
TGTGCCAGCAGCTTATTAACAGGGTCGAAAGATACGCAGTTCTTC
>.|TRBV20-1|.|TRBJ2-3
CSASRGEWTDTQYF
TGCAGTGCTAGTCGTGGAGAGTGGACAGATACGCAGTATTTT
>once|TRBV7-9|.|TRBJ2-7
CASSPESHEQYF
TGTGCCAGCAGCCCTGAATCCCACGAGCAGTACTTC
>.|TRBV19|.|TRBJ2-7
CASRGNPGLLDSYNEQYF
TGTGCCAGTAGAGGGAACCCGGGACTCCTCGATTCCTACAATGAGCAGTACTTC
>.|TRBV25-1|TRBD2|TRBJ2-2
CASKGAGPANTGELFF
TGTGCCAGCAAAGGAGCGGGACCTGCGAACACCGGGGAGCTGTTTTTT
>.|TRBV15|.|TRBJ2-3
CATSRNRDPTDTQYF
TGTGCCACCAGCAGGAACAGGGATCCCACAGATACGCAGTATTTT
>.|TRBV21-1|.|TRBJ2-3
CASSKVAGKREDTQYF
TGTGCCAGCAGCAAAGTTGCAGGTAAAAGGGAAGATACGCAGTATTTT
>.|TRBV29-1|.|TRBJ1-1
CSVSRSGTNTEAFF
TGCAGCGTCTCTAGGTCAGGGACGAACACTGAAGCTTTCTTT
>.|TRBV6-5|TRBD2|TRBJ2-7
CASSYSSGRGNEQYF
TGTGCCAGCAGTTACTCGAGCGGGAGAGGGAACGAGCAGTACTTC
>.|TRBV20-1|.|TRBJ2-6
CSASQSRASGANVLTF
TGCAGTGCGTCCCAATCAAGGGCCTCTGGGGCCAACGTCCTGACTTTC
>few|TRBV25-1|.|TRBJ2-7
CATTSFPYEQYF
TGTGCCACCACTTCCTTTCCCTACGAGCAGTACTTC
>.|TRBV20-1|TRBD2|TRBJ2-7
CSALGTSGITLEQYF
TGCAGTGCTCTAGGGACTAGCGGGATAACCCTCGAGCAGTACTTC
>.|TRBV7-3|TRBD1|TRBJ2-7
CASSLGGGQGTYEQYF
TGTGCCAGCAGCTTAGGGGGGGGACAGGGGACCTACGAGCAGTACTTC
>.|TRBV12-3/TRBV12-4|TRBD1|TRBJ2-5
CASSSSGTGLEQYF
TGTGCCAGCAGTTCCTCCGGGACAGGGTTGGAGCAGTACTTC
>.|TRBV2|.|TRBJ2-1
CASREAGSYNEQFF
TGTGCCAGCAGGGAGGCGGGCTCTTACAATGAGCAGTTCTTC
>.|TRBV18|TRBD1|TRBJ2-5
CASSPELGTGETQYF
TGTGCCAGCTCACCAGAATTGGGGACAGGAGAGACCCAGTACTTC
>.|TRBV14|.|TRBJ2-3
CASNQEWTDTQYF
TGTGCCAGCAACCAAGAATGGACAGATACGCAGTATTTT
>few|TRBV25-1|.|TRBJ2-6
CASSELAGTGANVLTF
TGTGCCAGCAGTGAATTGGCAGGGACTGGGGCCAACGTCCTGACTTTC
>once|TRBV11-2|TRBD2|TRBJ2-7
CASSSPGLAFYEQYF
TGTGCCAGCAGCTCTCCGGGACTAGCCTTCTACGAGCAGTACTTC
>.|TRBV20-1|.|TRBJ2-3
CSANAGSGSTDTQYF
TGCAGTGCCAATGCGGGGAGCGGGAGCACAGATACGCAGTATTTT
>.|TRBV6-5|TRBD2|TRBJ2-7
CASRSGLAVSYEQYF
TGTGCCAGCAGGTCGGGACTAGCGGTCTCCTACGAGCAGTACTTC
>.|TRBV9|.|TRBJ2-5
CASSHNGGGSGGETQYF
TGTGCCAGCAGCCATAACGGGGGCGGGTCAGGAGGTGAGACCCAGTACTTC
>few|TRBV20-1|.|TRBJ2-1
CSAREVGYYNEQFF
TGCAGTGCTAGAGAGGTGGGGTACTACAATGAGCAGTTCTTC
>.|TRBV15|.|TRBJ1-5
CATSRAPGPYSNQPQHF
TGTGCCACCAGCAGAGCACCGGGCCCCTATAGCAATCAGCCCCAGCATTTT
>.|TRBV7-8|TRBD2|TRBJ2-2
CASSLSSGSDTGELFF
TGTGCCAGCAGCTTATCTAGCGGGAGCGACACCGGGGAGCTGTTTTTT
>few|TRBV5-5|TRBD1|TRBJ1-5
CASSLRTGYSNQPQHF
TGTGCCAGCAGCCTTCGGACAGGGTATAGCAATCAGCCCCAGCATTTT
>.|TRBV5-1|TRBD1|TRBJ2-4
CASSAGQGNIQYF
TGCGCCAGCAGCGCGGGACAGGGGAACATTCAGTACTTC
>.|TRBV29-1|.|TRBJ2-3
CSVDVYQFADTQYF
TGCAGCGTTGATGTTTATCAATTCGCAGATACGCAGTATTTT
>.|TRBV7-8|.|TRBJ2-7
CASSLSIGQPIYEQYF
TGTGCCAGCAGCCTTAGTATTGGACAGCCGATTTACGAGCAGTACTTC
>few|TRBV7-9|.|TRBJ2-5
CASSSPRSGVGETQYF
TGTGCCAGCAGCTCCCCACGGTCAGGGGTAGGGGAGACCCAGTACTTC
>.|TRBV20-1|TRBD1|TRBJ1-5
CSCNPGQPWEPQHF
TGCAGTTGTAATCCGGGACAGCCTTGGGAGCCCCAGCATTTT
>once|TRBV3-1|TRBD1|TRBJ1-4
CASSQDLDRGREKLFF
TGTGCCAGCAGCCAAGATTTGGACAGGGGCCGAGAAAAATTGTTTTTT
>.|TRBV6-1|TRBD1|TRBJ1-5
CASSEGQGAGWLQPQHF
TGTGCCAGCAGTGAAGGACAGGGGGCAGGCTGGTTACAGCCCCAGCATTTT
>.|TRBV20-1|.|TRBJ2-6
CSARELGANVLTF
TGCAGTGCTCGGGAACTTGGGGCCAACGTCCTGACTTTC
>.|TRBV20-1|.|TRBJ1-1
CSARESGGRTEAFF
TGCAGTGCTAGAGAGTCGGGAGGGAGGACTGAAGCTTTCTTT
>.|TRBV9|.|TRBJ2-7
CASSPWTEPYEQYF
TGTGCCAGCAGCCCGTGGACGGAACCCTACGAGCAGTACTTC
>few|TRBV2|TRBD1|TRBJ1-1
CASSRDRRNTEAFF
TGTGCCAGCAGTCGGGACAGACGGAACACTGAAGCTTTCTTT
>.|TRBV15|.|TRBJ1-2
CATSREQGSYGYTF
TGTGCCACCAGCAGAGAACAGGGCTCTTATGGCTACACCTTC
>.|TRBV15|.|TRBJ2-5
CATSRSPQETQYF
TGTGCCACCAGCAGGTCGCCCCAAGAGACCCAGTACTTC
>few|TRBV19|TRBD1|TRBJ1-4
CASRRDRATNEKLFF
TGTGCCAGTAGACGGGACAGGGCAACTAATGAAAAACTGTTTTTT
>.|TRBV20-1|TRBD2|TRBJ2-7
CSAREAGGLYEQYF
TGCAGTGCTAGGGAGGCGGGAGGACTATACGAGCAGTACTTC
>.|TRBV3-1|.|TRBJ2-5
CASSHRDKQETQYF
TGTGCCAGCAGCCACCGGGACAAACAAGAGACCCAGTACTTC
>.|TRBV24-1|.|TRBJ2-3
CATSDLGPGKDRDTQYF
TGTGCCACCAGTGATTTAGGGCCAGGGAAGGATCGGGATACGCAGTATTTT
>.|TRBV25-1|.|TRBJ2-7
CASRNSGEQYF
TGTGCCAGCAGAAACAGCGGGGAGCAGTACTTC
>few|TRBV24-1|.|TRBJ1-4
CATSEQSGFF
TGTGCCACCAGTGAACAAAGTGGGTTTTTT
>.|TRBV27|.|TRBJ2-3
CASGSRPSTGGRSQYF
TGTGCCAGCGGATCGCGACCCTCCACGGGGGGCCGGTCGCAGTATTTT
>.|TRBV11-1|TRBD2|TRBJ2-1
CASGLGESASGRLNEQFF
TGTGCCAGCGGCCTTGGCGAGTCAGCTAGCGGGAGGTTAAATGAGCAGTTCTTC
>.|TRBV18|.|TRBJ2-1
CASSPEVGVLVHEQFF
TGTGCCAGCTCACCGGAGGTCGGGGTCCTTGTCCATGAGCAGTTCTTC
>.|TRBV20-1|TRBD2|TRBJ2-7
CSARSGTSTSYEQYF
TGCAGTGCTAGGAGCGGGACTTCTACCTCCTACGAGCAGTACTTC
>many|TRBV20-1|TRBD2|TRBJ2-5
CSARSLAGLQETQYF
TGCAGTGCTAGATCCCTAGCGGGCCTCCAAGAGACCCAGTACTTC
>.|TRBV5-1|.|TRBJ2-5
CASSARVEETQYF
TGCGCCAGCAGCGCCAGGGTGGAAGAGACCCAGTACTTC
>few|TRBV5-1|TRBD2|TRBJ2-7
CASSLAGADYEQYF
TGCGCCAGCAGCCTAGCGGGAGCGGATTACGAGCAGTACTTC
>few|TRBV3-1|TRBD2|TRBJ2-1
CASGLGLAIGEQFF
TGTGCCAGCGGATTGGGACTAGCTATAGGCGAGCAGTTCTTC
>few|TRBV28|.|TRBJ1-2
CASTLPDFLAGYTF
TGTGCCAGCACCCTCCCGGATTTCCTGGCGGGCTACACCTTC
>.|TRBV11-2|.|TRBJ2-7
CASSLPGNRYEQYF
TGTGCCAGCAGCTTACCAGGGAATAGGTACGAGCAGTACTTC
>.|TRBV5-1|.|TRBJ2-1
CASSLARTADEQFF
TGCGCCAGCAGCTTGGCCAGGACGGCGGATGAGCAGTTCTTC
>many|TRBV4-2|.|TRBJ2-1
CASSQERRSQQFF
TGTGCCAGCAGCCAAGAAAGGCGTAGCCAGCAGTTCTTC